This T cell receptor beta chain was documented in a study of shared clonotypes between healthy human individuals. Each cell subset's genomic DNA was divided evenly among several immunoSEQ plates. Profiling relied on immunoSEQ multiplex PCR, and the TCRdb table lists in-frame clones only, not all of them. The sample shows 1.6 million or so clones, less than 99% of them seen only once. Germline V gene sequence: CDR1 SQVTM, CDR2 ANQGSEA. V lost 7 bases and J lost 8, with 14 bases in between. This CDR3 spans 12 amino acids. The chain has TRBV29-1 and TRBJ1-4; weak D call: TRBD1 (5 bases). This sequence originates from a man aged 25-40 years in good health. The sequenced sample consisted of naive CD4+ T cells sorted from blood. As to subset: CD45RA+ positively selected. This chain's CDR3 is CSAEIEGEKLFF. The CDR3 nucleotides are TGCAGCGCCGAAATCGAGGGGGAAAAACTGTTTTTT.